This T cell receptor (beta chain) appears in the sequencing data of a study of radiotherapy plus CTLA-4 blockade in lung cancer. Some clones are missing from TCRdb's copy, which holds only in-frame ones; the method was immunoSEQ multiplex PCR. The sample records about 98,000 clones, roughly 80% being singletons. Trimming pared 5 bases from V and 8 bases from J, leaving 19 bases between. Germline V gene sequence: CDR1 SGHTA, CDR2 FQGTGA. The CDR3 spans 15 residues. This chain links TRBV7-3 with TRBJ2-1; perhaps TRBD2 as D (5 bases). This TCR came from a human donor with non-small cell lung cancer who had a partial response to radiotherapy plus ipilimumab. The source was peripheral blood, collected from a patient treated with radiotherapy plus ipilimumab. This CDR3 is CASSPRMGVRDEQFF. The CDR3 DNA reads as TGTGCCAGCAGCCCCCGTATGGGCGTGAGGGATGAGCAGTTCTTC. The full variable domain, in which reference TRBV7-3 and TRBJ2-1 provide the parts outside the CDR3, is GAGVSQTPSNKVTEKGKYVELRCDPISGHTALYWYRQSLGQGPEFLIYFQGTGAADDSGLPNDRFFAVRPEGSVSTLKIQRTERGDSAVYLCASSPRMGVRDEQFFGPGTRLTVL.